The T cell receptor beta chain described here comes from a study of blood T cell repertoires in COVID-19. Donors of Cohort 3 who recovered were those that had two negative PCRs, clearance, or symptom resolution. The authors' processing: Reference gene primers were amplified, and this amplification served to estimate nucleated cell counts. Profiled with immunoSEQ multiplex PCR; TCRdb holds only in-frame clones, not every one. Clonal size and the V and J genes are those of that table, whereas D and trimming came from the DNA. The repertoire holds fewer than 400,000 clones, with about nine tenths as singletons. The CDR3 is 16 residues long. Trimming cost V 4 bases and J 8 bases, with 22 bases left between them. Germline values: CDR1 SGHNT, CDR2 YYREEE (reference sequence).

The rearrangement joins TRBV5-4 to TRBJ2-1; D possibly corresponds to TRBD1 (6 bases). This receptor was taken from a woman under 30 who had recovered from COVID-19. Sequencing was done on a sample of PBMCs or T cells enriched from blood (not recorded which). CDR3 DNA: TGTGCCAGCAGCGGCACACAGGGACCACCGGGACATGAGCAGTTCTTC. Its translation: CASSGTQGPPGHEQFF.